What follows are 6 T cell receptor beta chains derived from one specimen sequenced in a study of T cell responses to AZD1222 COVID-19 vaccine. Produced via immunoSEQ multiplex PCR; TCRdb's table is partial and in-frame only. This table has more than 85,000 clones, 75% to 90% appearing once. The specimen comprised peripheral blood, sampled on day 0 of AZD1222 vaccination. The receptors were sampled from an adult in good health.

This clone was detected only a few times. CDR3 sequence (DNA): TGCAGCTGGGGGACTAGCGGGAGAGGTGAGCAGTTCTTC. Residues: CSWGTSGRGEQFF. The gene calls are TRBV29-1 and TRBJ2-1, with 14 bases lining up with TRBD2. With 8 bases clipped from V and 9 bases from J, the junction kept 6 bases outside the gene matches. Germline CDR1 reads SQVTM; CDR2 reads ANQGSEA. This CDR3 region has 13 residues.

V usage is TRBV7-8 and J usage is TRBJ1-4; D is possibly TRBD1 (5 bases). V shed 7 bases and J shed 8 bases, with 23 bases lying between them. Germline assignment: CDR1 SGHVS and CDR2 FQNEAQ. The CDR3 length is 16 residues. This CDR3 is CASTLRNRDGKEKLFF. The CDR3 DNA is TGTGCCAGCACCCTTAGAAACCGGGACGGGAAAGAAAAACTGTTTTTT.

This sequence joins TRBV7-2 and TRBJ2-5, with D possibly being TRBD2 (6 bases). V shed 5 bases and J shed 5 bases, with 18 bases lying between them. The length of the CDR3 is 15 residues. The V gene's germline CDR1 is SGHTA and CDR2 FQGNSA. The CDR3 reads CASSPGSGSGETQYF. In DNA, the CDR3 is TGTGCCAGCAGCCCCGGGTCCGGGAGCGGTGAGACCCAGTACTTC.

In this sample, this clone turned up once. This rearrangement joins TRBV24-1 to TRBJ2-1; 10 positions agree with TRBD2. Trimming at V came to 1 base and at J to 9 bases, leaving 8 bases not matched to a gene. The CDR3 extends over 16 amino acids. In germline, CDR1 is KGHDR, CDR2 SFDVKD. CDR3 DNA sequence: TGTGCCACCAGTGATTTAGCGGGAGGGCCTAAGCGTGAGCAGTTCTTC. Translated: CATSDLAGGPKREQFF.

This clone has a single count. CDR3 sequence: CASTSTTGASYNEQFF. As DNA, the CDR3 is TGTGCCAGCACCTCGACCACAGGGGCCTCCTACAATGAGCAGTTCTTC. The chain recombines TRBV6-6 with TRBJ2-1, with 7 bases that match TRBD1. CDR1 and CDR2 from the germline V gene are MNHNY and SVGAGI (reference sequence). The CDR3 consists of 16 residues. V gave up 7 bases and J gave up 0 bases; unmatched junction bases: 9.

V is TRBV4-2 and J is TRBJ2-7, with a weak D call TRBD2 (5 bases). The germline V gene has CDR1 LGHNA and CDR2 YNFKEQ. Trimming removed 3 bases from V and 2 bases from J, with 14 bases in between. The CDR3 length is 15 residues. This chain's CDR3 is CASSQVDTGAYEQYF. In DNA, the CDR3 is TGTGCCAGCAGCCAGGTAGACACCGGGGCCTACGAGCAGTACTTC.